The 15 T cell receptor beta chains in this list originate from one sample, sequenced in a study of T cell clones after liver transplantation. The assay was immunoSEQ multiplex PCR, and TCRdb's table has in-frame clones only and misses some. In the table there are 7,500 to 9,500 clones, under 90% of which are singletons. The sample in question was CD8+ T cells from blood, obtained before liver transplant. These TCRs come from a human donor who received a liver transplant.

The chain employs TRBV7-9 and TRBJ1-1, with TRBD1 matching over 8 bases. This CDR3 comprises 14 residues. The V gene's germline CDR1 is SEHNR and CDR2 FQNEAQ (reference sequence). The V gene end was trimmed by 1 base and the J gene end by 4 bases; junction bases not matched to a gene: 2. The CDR3 region is CASSLVQGATEAFF. The DNA for the CDR3 is TGTGCCAGCAGCTTAGTCCAGGGGGCCACTGAAGCTTTCTTT.

The chain links TRBV6-1 to TRBJ1-1; tentatively, D is TRBD1 (6 bases). Germline CDR1 is MNHNS and CDR2 is SASEGT. The CDR3 spans 12 residues. Between the trimmed V and J ends, which lost 8 bases and 2 bases, there was a span of 9 bases. The CDR3, as DNA: TGTGCCAGCCAGACAGGAAACACTGAAGCTTTCTTT. Translated, it gives CASQTGNTEAFF.

The rearrangement joins TRBV9 to TRBJ1-2, with 8 bases identical to TRBD1. This CDR3 region has 14 residues. Germline V lookup: CDR1 SGDLS, CDR2 YYNGEE. V trimming: 6 bases; J trimming: 7 bases; junction bases outside the gene matches: 11. CDR3 region: CASNPGGAWVGYTF. CDR3 bases: TGTGCCAGCAACCCAGGGGGCGCCTGGGTTGGCTACACCTTC. The full variable domain, in which reference TRBV9 and TRBJ1-2 provide the parts outside the CDR3, is DSGVTQTPKHLITATGQRVTLRCSPRSGDLSVYWYQQSLDQGLQFLIQYYNGEERAKGNILERFSAQQFPDLHSELNLSSLELGDSALYFCASNPGGAWVGYTFGSGTRLTVV.

For this clone: Relative to the germline gene, one junction end is altered; a read error may explain this. V and J are TRBV7-7 and TRBJ2-1; D call uncertain. CDR1 is SSHAT and CDR2 is FNYEAQ in the germline V gene (reference sequence). This CDR3 region has 13 residues. The CDR3 here is CASSLSMYNEQFF. DNA of the CDR3: TGTGCTAGCAGCTTATCTATGTACAATGAGCAGTTCTTC.

The gene calls are TRBV28 and TRBJ2-3; 8 bases are a match to TRBD1. V was pared by 3 bases and J by 0 bases, with 2 bases of the junction left unmatched. The CDR3 length is 15 residues. Germline V lookup: CDR1 MDHEN, CDR2 SYDVKM. The CDR3 bases are TGTGCCAGCAGTTTCCAGGGGGCGAGCACAGATACGCAGTATTTT. This translates into CASSFQGASTDTQYF.

This clone has only a few counts. The chain combines TRBV16 with TRBJ2-4, with D perhaps matching TRBD2 (6 bases). The CDR3 length is 15 residues. The ends were cut back, 0 bases at V and 3 bases at J, with 9 bases in the middle. Germline assignment: CDR1 KGHSY and CDR2 FQNENV. The CDR3 reads CASSQSGGDKNIQYF. CDR3 nucleotide sequence: TGTGCCAGCAGCCAATCGGGGGGAGACAAAAACATTCAGTACTTC.

Regarding this clone: Additional DNA sequences in this sample encode the identical CDR3. This sequence joins TRBV6-4 and TRBJ2-3, with D tentatively TRBD2 (6 bases). CDR3 length: 16 amino acids. The V end lost 0 bases, the J end lost 0 bases, and 10 bases lay between the germline ends. Germline-derived CDR1 and CDR2 are MRHNA and SNTAGT. The CDR3: CASSDSGGGSTDTQYF. CDR3 coding DNA: TGTGCCAGCAGTGACTCCGGGGGAGGTAGCACAGATACGCAGTATTTT.

This clone was counted only a few times. The rearrangement joins TRBV2 to TRBJ1-1; the D gene is possibly TRBD1 (5 bases). Germline lookup yields CDR1 SNHLY and CDR2 FYNNEI. This CDR3 is built from 16 residues. Trimming left V 3 bases short and J 5 bases short, with 19 bases between. The CDR3 sequence is CASSDVTAGWNTEAFF. The CDR3 region has the DNA TGTGCCAGCAGTGACGTTACAGCAGGGTGGAATACTGAAGCTTTCTTT.

CDR3 amino acids: CASSAGLGDGYTF. CDR3 nucleotide sequence: TGCGCCAGCAGTGCCGGCCTAGGGGATGGCTACACCTTC. V gene TRBV10-2 combines with J gene TRBJ1-2, with D possibly TRBD1 on 5 matching bases. Trimming shortened V by 4 bases and J by 6 bases, and 12 bases separated the two germline ends. The V gene's germline CDR1 is WSHSY and CDR2 SAAADI. The CDR3 length is 13 residues.

V and J are TRBV30 and TRBJ1-1; D may be TRBD1 (5 bases). Germline V CDR1 and CDR2: GTSNPN, SVGIG (reference sequence). The V end was cut by 0 bases, the J end by 1 base, with 6 bases between. This CDR3 has 13 amino acids. CDR3 region: CAWSVGGNTEAFF. The CDR3 bases are TGTGCCTGGAGTGTCGGGGGGAACACTGAAGCTTTCTTT. Full variable domain (rest looked up from reference TRBV30 and TRBJ1-1): SQTIHQWPATLVQPVGSPLSLECTVEGTSNPNLYWYRQAAGRGLQLLFYSVGIGQISSEVPQNLSASRPQDRQFILSSKKLLLSDSGFYLCAWSVGGNTEAFFGQGTRLTVV.

This clone is medium-sized. The chain combines TRBV14 with TRBJ2-7, with D possibly matching TRBD1 (5 bases). The germline gives CDR1 SGHDN, CDR2 FVKESK. This CDR3 is 12 amino acids long. V dropped 1 base and J dropped 4 bases, with 5 bases sitting between them. The CDR3 sequence is CASSQAGYEQYF. The CDR3 nucleotides are TGTGCCAGCAGCCAAGCAGGGTACGAGCAGTACTTC. The full variable domain, in which reference TRBV14 and TRBJ2-7 provide the parts outside the CDR3, is EAGVTQFPSHSVIEKGQTVTLRCDPISGHDNLYWYRRVMGKEIKFLLHFVKESKQDESGMPNNRFLAERTGGTYSTLKVQPAELEDSGVYFCASSQAGYEQYFGPGTRLTVT.

The genes are TRBV19 and TRBJ2-7, with D perhaps TRBD1 (5 bases). V was shortened by 3 bases and J by 2 bases, with 8 bases between the two germline ends. The CDR3 is made up of 13 amino acids. Per germline, CDR1 LNHDA and CDR2 SQIVND (reference sequence). The CDR3 region has the DNA TGTGCCAGTAGTATCCAGGGAACCTACGAGCAGTACTTC. As protein: CASSIQGTYEQYF.

In this sample, this clone turned up once. V usage is TRBV27 and J usage is TRBJ2-5; D possibly corresponds to TRBD2 (5 bases). There are 15 residues in the CDR3. Germline V lookup: CDR1 MNHEY, CDR2 SMNVEV (reference sequence). The V gene lost 3 bases and the J gene lost 2 bases, with 13 bases spanning the gap. The CDR3 spells CASSFYAGTQETQYF. DNA for the CDR3: TGTGCCAGCAGTTTTTACGCGGGTACTCAAGAGACCCAGTACTTC.

CDR3 in amino acids: CASSLRYTGAGGYTF. Written as DNA, the CDR3 is TGTGCCAGCAGCCTACGATATACAGGGGCGGGTGGCTACACCTTC. The chain combines TRBV7-8 with TRBJ1-2; 7 nucleotides agree with TRBD1. Germline V gene lookup returns CDR1 SGHVS and CDR2 FQNEAQ. After removal of 5 bases from V and 7 bases from J, the junction contained 13 bases not matched to a gene. The CDR3 sequence is 15 residues long.

V and J are TRBV19 and TRBJ1-5; tentatively, D is TRBD1 (6 bases). The V gene's germline CDR1 is LNHDA and CDR2 SQIVND (reference sequence). Trimming took 5 bases from V and 4 from J, leaving 21 bases between them. CDR3 length equals 17 residues. CDR3 bases: TGTGCCAGTAGTCTGGGCCTTGTCTATCAGGGGAATCAGCCCCAGCATTTT. Its protein is CASSLGLVYQGNQPQHF.